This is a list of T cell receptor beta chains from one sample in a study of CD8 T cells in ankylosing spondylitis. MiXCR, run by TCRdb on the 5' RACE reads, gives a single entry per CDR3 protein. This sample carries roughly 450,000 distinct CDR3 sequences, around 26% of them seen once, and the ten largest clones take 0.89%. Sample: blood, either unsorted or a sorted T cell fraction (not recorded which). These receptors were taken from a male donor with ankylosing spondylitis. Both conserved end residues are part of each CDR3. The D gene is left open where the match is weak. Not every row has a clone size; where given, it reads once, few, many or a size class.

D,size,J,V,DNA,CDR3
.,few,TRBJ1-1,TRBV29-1,TGCAGCGTTGAAGGGCTGGCTGCACGCCGAAACACTGAAGCTTTCTTT,CSVEGLAARRNTEAFF
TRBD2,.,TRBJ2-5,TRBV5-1,TGCGCCAGCAGCTTGGAACTAGCGGGAGGAAGTGAGACCCAGTACTTC,CASSLELAGGSETQYF
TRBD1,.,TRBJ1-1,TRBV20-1,TGCAGTGCTAGCCCCCCGGACAGGGTGATCACTGAAGCTTTCTTT,CSASPPDRVITEAFF
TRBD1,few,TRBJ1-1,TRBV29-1,TGCAGCGTTAAAGACAGGGGCGTTCTGACTGAAGCTTTCTTT,CSVKDRGVLTEAFF
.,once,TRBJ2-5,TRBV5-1,TGCGCCAGCAGCGATCAAATTGGGGAGACCCAGTACTTC,CASSDQIGETQYF
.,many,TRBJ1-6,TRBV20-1,TGCAGTGCCCCAGTTGCTAACAGCTATAATTCACCCCTCCACTTT,CSAPVANSYNSPLHF
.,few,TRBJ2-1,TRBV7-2,TGTGCCAGCAGCTTAGATTGGGCAGGCGGGATCAGTGAGCAGTTCTTC,CASSLDWAGGISEQFF
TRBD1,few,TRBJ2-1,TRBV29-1,TGCAGCCAAGGACAGGGCCGGGGAAATGAGCAGTTCTTC,CSQGQGRGNEQFF
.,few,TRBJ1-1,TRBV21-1,TGTGCCAGCAGCAAAGCGGGTCTGAACACTGAAGCTTTCTTT,CASSKAGLNTEAFF
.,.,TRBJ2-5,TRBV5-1,TGCGCCAGCAGCTTTTCCAGGGTGATTGAGACCCAGTACTTC,CASSFSRVIETQYF
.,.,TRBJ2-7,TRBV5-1,TGCGCCAGCAGCCCAGAAATCTCCTACGAGCAGTACTTC,CASSPEISYEQYF
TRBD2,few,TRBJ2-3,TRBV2,TGTGCCAGCAGTGGTAGTAGCGGGAGGGATACGCAGTATTTT,CASSGSSGRDTQYF
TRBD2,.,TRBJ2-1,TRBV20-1,TGCAGTGCTAGTCTAGCGGCGTATTCGGGTGAGCAGTTCTTC,CSASLAAYSGEQFF
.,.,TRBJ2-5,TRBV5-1,TGCGCCAGCAGCTTGGGGCACCCCCAAGAGACCCAGTACTTC,CASSLGHPQETQYF
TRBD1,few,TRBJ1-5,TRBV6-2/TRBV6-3,TGTGCCAGCAGCTCAGGACAGGGGGCGAAGCAGCCCCAGCATTTT,CASSSGQGAKQPQHF
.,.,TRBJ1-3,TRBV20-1,TGCAGTGCTCCAATCGTGAGTCACTCTGGAAACACCATATATTTT,CSAPIVSHSGNTIYF
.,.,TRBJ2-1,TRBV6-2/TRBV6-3,TGTGCCAGCAGGGGGGACGGGCGGAATGAGCAGTTCTTC,CASRGDGRNEQFF
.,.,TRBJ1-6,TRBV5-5,TGTGCCAGCAGCTTGGAAGGGGGAGGGGCCTCTGATTCACCCCTCCACTTT,CASSLEGGGASDSPLHF
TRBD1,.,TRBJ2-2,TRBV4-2,TGTGCCAGCAGCCAACAGGGGGCGGACACCGGGGAGCTGTTTTTT,CASSQQGADTGELFF
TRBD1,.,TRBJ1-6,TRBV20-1,TGCAGTGCTAGAGATTGGCGGACAGGGAATTCACCCCTCCACTTT,CSARDWRTGNSPLHF
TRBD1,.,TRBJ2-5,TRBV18,TGTGCCAGCTCACCCGGGACAGACTTACAAGAGACCCAGTACTTC,CASSPGTDLQETQYF
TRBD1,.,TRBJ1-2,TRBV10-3,TGTGCCATCGCGGGACAGGCTAACTATGGCTACACCTTC,CAIAGQANYGYTF
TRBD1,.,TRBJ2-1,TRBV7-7,TGTGCCAGCAGCTTAGGACAGGGGGCAATCAATGAGCAGTTCTTC,CASSLGQGAINEQFF
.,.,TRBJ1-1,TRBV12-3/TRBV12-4,TGTGCCAGCATCCAAGAGGGGGAAACTGAAGCTTTCTTT,CASIQEGETEAFF
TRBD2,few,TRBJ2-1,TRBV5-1,TGCGCCAGCAGCTTGGCTAGCGGGAGACCCAATGAGCAGTTCTTC,CASSLASGRPNEQFF
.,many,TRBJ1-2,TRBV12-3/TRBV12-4,TGTGCCATCGGTCAATCCGAAAGGTTAATGGGCTACACCTTC,CAIGQSERLMGYTF
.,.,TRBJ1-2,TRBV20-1,TGCAGTGCTATCGAGTGGTCGGGCGGCTACACCTTC,CSAIEWSGGYTF
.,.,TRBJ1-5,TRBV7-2,TGTGCCAGCAGCTTAGCGTCAGGGTTGAATCAGCCCCAGCATTTT,CASSLASGLNQPQHF
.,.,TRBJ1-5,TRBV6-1,TGTGCCAGCTCATCTGAAAACACAGGGTCGGGCCGAAATCAGCCCCAGCATTTT,CASSSENTGSGRNQPQHF
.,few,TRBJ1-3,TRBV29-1,TGCAGCGTAGGGGCTGGAAACACCATATATTTT,CSVGAGNTIYF
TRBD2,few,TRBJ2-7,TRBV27,TGTGCCAGCAGTACGAGGGAGGGCCCATACGAGCAGTACTTC,CASSTREGPYEQYF
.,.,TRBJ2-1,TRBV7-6,TGTGCCAGCAGCTTAGGAGTAGGACTTACCTACAATGAGCAGTTCTTC,CASSLGVGLTYNEQFF
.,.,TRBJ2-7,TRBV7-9,TGTGCCAGCAGCTTAGAGGCCAGCTCGTACGAGCAGTACTTC,CASSLEASSYEQYF
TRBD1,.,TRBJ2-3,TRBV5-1,TGCGCCAGCAACCTACAGGGGCTTATCACAGATACGCAGTATTTT,CASNLQGLITDTQYF
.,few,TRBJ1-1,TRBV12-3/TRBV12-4,TGTGCCAGCAGTTTTTGGCGGACTGAAGCTTTCTTT,CASSFWRTEAFF
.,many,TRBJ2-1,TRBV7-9,TGTGCCAGCAGCTTAATTCCAAACAATGAGCAGTTCTTC,CASSLIPNNEQFF
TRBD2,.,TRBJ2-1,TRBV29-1,TGCAGCGTTGCCGGACGACTAGCGGGAGGTCGTGAGCAGTTCTTC,CSVAGRLAGGREQFF
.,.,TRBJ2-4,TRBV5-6,TGTGCCAGCAGCTTGGGACAGCCTGAAAACATTCAGTACTTC,CASSLGQPENIQYF
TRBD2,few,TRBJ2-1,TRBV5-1,TGCGCCAGCGCGGCTAGCGGGGCCTACAATGAGCAGTTCTTC,CASAASGAYNEQFF
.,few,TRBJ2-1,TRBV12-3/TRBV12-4,TGTGCCAGCAGTGCCCCAGGCTTCGTCTCCTACAATGAGCAGTTCTTC,CASSAPGFVSYNEQFF
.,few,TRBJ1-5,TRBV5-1,TGCGCCAGCAGCGTCGGGACGGCCTCGGGCAATCAGCCCCAGCATTTT,CASSVGTASGNQPQHF
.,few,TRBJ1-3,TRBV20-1,TGCAGTGCTAGAAAAGTTCAGGGCTCTGGAAACACCATATATTTT,CSARKVQGSGNTIYF
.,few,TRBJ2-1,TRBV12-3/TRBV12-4,TGTGCCAGCAGTCCCCATTCTGGTTCTATCGTCAATGAGCAGTTCTTC,CASSPHSGSIVNEQFF
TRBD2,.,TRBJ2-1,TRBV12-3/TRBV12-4,TGTGCCAGCAGCCCGCTGCGGGAGGGCCAAGGGGTAAGAAATGAGCAGTTCTTC,CASSPLREGQGVRNEQFF
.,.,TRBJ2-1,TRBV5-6,TGTGCCAGCAGCGGTGGCCCTTTCCCCTACAATGAGCAGTTCTTC,CASSGGPFPYNEQFF
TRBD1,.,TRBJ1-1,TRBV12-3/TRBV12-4,TGTGCCAGCAGTTTACGGGGACAGATGAACACTGAAGCTTTCTTT,CASSLRGQMNTEAFF
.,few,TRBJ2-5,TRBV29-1,TGCAGCGTTGACATCGGCGGGAAGACCCAGTACTTC,CSVDIGGKTQYF
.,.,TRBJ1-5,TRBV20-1,TGCAGTGCTAGATTCGTGGGAGAACCGAATCAGCCCCAGCATTTT,CSARFVGEPNQPQHF